This T cell receptor (beta chain) comes out of a study of blood T cell repertoires in COVID-19. Trimming removed 4 bases from V and 1 base from J, with 7 bases in between. Germline V lookup: CDR1 SQVTM, CDR2 ANQGSEA. The CDR3 loop spans 13 amino acids. Sequencing was performed with immunoSEQ multiplex PCR; in TCRdb, only in-frame clones are kept and a portion is missing. The sample contains under 200,000 clones, 87% of which appear only once. Material: peripheral blood. This TCR derives from a man aged 60 to 69 with active or convalescent COVID-19. The chain employs TRBV29-1 and TRBJ2-2; no reliable D call. The CDR3 sequence is CSVVGGNTGELFF. CDR3 nucleotides: TGCAGCGTTGTCGGCGGGAACACCGGGGAGCTGTTTTTT.